The present entry profiles one TCR beta chain with its context. Its antigen is currently unknown. The data are from a study of vaccination effects on CD4 cells after COVID-19. Assay: immunoSEQ multiplex PCR; the TCRdb copy retains only in-frame clones and omits some. This sample yields 57,000 or so clones, of which around four fifths are seen a single time; about 4.5% belongs to the top ten. Scientists isolated CD4+ T cells after a roughly ten-day culture period ended. Two-dose BNT162b2 or mRNA-1273 vaccination was given to participants. Germline V gene data show CDR1 as LGHDT and CDR2 as YNNKEL (reference sequence). With 0 bases clipped from V and 5 bases from J, the junction kept 5 bases outside the gene matches. The CDR3 runs 15 residues.

This sample comprised CD4+ T cells from PBMCs cultured without peptide, obtained after COVID-19 vaccination. The rearrangement uses TRBV3-1 (or the pseudogene TRBV3-2) and TRBJ2-3, with 7 bases identical to TRBD2. The sequence came from a human donor who received a COVID-19 vaccine. CDR3 residues: CASSQDGVAGDTQYF. CDR3 bases: TGTGCCAGCAGCCAAGACGGGGTAGCGGGAGATACGCAGTATTTT.